This TCR beta chain appears in the sequencing data of a study of cytomegalovirus exposure and HLA in healthy donors. Study-wide background: In terms of ancestry, the Caucasian-associated cluster contained 81% of the approximately 400 genotyped donors.

General study findings and limits: Cytomegalovirus association was assigned to 150 to 200 TCR beta chains. In a later analysis, common viral pathogens appeared linked to several of the most significant clusters.

The PCR employed 60 Vbeta primers together with 13 Jbeta primers. The assay was immunoSEQ multiplex PCR, and TCRdb's table has in-frame clones only and misses some. The sample carries about 110,000 clones, 75% recorded once. In the case of this clone: Its antigen is as yet unknown.

V was pared by 0 bases and J by 2 bases, with 10 bases between. This CDR3 contains 15 residues. The germline CDR1 and CDR2 sequences are LGHNA and YNFKEQ. The sample consisted of PBMCs. The V gene is TRBV4-2, the J gene TRBJ2-5, with D maybe TRBD2 (5 bases). The TCR comes from a male donor in good health and CMV-seropositive. The CDR3 bases are TGTGCCAGCAGCCAAGAAGGAGCGGAACAAGAGACCCAGTACTTC. Its protein is CASSQEGAEQETQYF.